The text below deals with one TCR beta chain. What antigen it recognizes has not been identified. One base away there is no much larger clone; base qualities are not given. The data originate from a study of identical twins (dated by TCRdb to 2015 to 2016). With respect to the entire study: To test whether fetal clonotypes persist, this study deep-sequenced TCR alpha and beta repertoires from monozygotic twins, from unrelated adults of various ages, and from cord blood. To rule out contamination, replicate twin experiments were performed at different times with different library preparation protocols.

The library came from 5' RACE. The run used an Illumina HiSeq 2000. Template switching added a universal primer binding site, and the final cDNA carried a unique molecular identifier that allowed TCR cDNA molecules to be counted accurately. Specific primers in the conserved constant-segment region were used to synthesize first-strand cDNA for the TCR alpha and beta chains. To control for contamination, each cDNA library was double barcoded with a SMART-Mk sample barcode plus Illumina barcodes. TruSeq adapter sequences and Illumina sample barcodes were added in two successive PCR steps. TCR alpha and beta cDNA libraries were sequenced on the Illumina HiSeq platform with custom primers. Under the source paper's analysis protocol: Raw reads were processed with MiGEC to extract unique molecular identifiers, and MiXCR was used to determine CDR3 positions. Recombination models were inferred per individual with the repgenHMM and IGoR tools using an EM algorithm. Shared clonotypes were analyzed with the tcR package in R, and sharing was normalized by the product of cloneset sizes. Out-of-frame nonproductive sequences were analyzed to study raw recombination free of thymic and clonal selection effects. In-frame beta chains were kept once TCRdb had trimmed the public reads at Q25 with fastp and called clones with MiXCR. CDR3 protein duplicates are merged, each entry listing the most common genes and DNA. The V and J calls shown here were made by TCRdb, not taken from the authors' results. The sample table shows roughly 1,500,000 distinct CDR3 sequences, and about 31% are seen once. Of the sample, less than 0.35% is held by the ten largest clones.

Summary of the overall study and its limitations: Out-of-frame TCR alpha sequences shared between twins showed an excess of low generation-probability sequences compared with coincidental sharing between unrelated individuals. Invariant T cells such as MAIT and iNKT could partly confound zero-insertion analyses, although diverse VJ usage argued against such confounding for most clonotypes. In beta out-of-frame sequences, excess twin sharing was weaker, because having fewer shared sequences lowered the signal-to-noise ratio. In monozygotic twins, recombination models systematically underestimated out-of-frame TCR alpha sharing, but the models matched the sharing seen between unrelated individuals. Because the same donors could not be followed over many years, the conclusions depended on cross-sectional statistical analysis. Fewer insertions were carried by abundant cord blood beta clonotypes; a weaker similar trend was observed in young adult naive repertoires, while no such trend was observed in memory repertoires.

V loses 4 bases of germline sequence and J loses 1 base, and the interval between the two ends is 11 bases. The CDR3 runs 14 residues from the cysteine to the phenylalanine. Of the read, only the CDR3 DNA is kept; its 42 bases are in frame from base 1. From a lookup of the germline V gene (reference sequence), CDR1 and CDR2 are GTSNPN and SVGIG. Every donor was a healthy Caucasian. The chain joins TRBV30 to TRBJ2-1; the D gene remains uncertain. The receptor was isolated from a newborn girl in good health. Sequenced material: cord blood. The CDR3 protein is CAWNVGLSYNEQFF. The DNA sequence is TGTGCCTGGAACGTCGGGCTATCCTACAATGAGCAGTTCTTC. Where the CDR3 stops, the reference TRBV30 and TRBJ2-1 genes take over; the full variable domain is SQTIHQWPATLVQPVGSPLSLECTVEGTSNPNLYWYRQAAGRGLQLLFYSVGIGQISSEVPQNLSASRPQDRQFILSSKKLLLSDSGFYLCAWNVGLSYNEQFFGPGTRLTVL.